A selection of T cell receptor beta chains follows, all from one sample in a study of technical replicates of blood from a few donors. Assay used: immunoSEQ multiplex PCR; TCRdb lists only in-frame clones, some missing. The data contain 76,000 or so clones, 91% of them singletons. The sequenced sample consisted of T cells isolated from PBMCs. These receptors came from a human donor in good health. The CDR3 runs from the conserved cysteine through the conserved F or W. A D gene is named only where the DNA matches it firmly. Only some rows state a clone size, as once, few, many or a class for expanded clones.

clone_size: once
j_call: TRBJ2-1
d_call: TRBD2
v_call: TRBV27
cdr3_aa: CASRGLAYSYNEQFF
cdr3_nt: TGTGCCAGCAGGGGACTAGCCTATTCCTACAATGAGCAGTTCTTC

clone_size: .
j_call: TRBJ2-5
d_call: .
v_call: TRBV27
cdr3_aa: CASTRRAGLEETQYF
cdr3_nt: TGTGCCAGCACCCGCCGCGCGGGTCTAGAAGAGACCCAGTACTTC

clone_size: .
j_call: TRBJ1-2
d_call: .
v_call: TRBV29-1
cdr3_aa: CSVVRVGHGYTF
cdr3_nt: TGCAGCGTCGTCAGGGTGGGGCATGGCTACACCTTC

clone_size: .
j_call: TRBJ2-7
d_call: TRBD2
v_call: TRBV5-1
cdr3_aa: CASSTGTSGTYEQYF
cdr3_nt: TGCGCCAGCAGCACTGGGACTAGCGGAACCTACGAGCAGTACTTC

clone_size: .
j_call: TRBJ2-3
d_call: .
v_call: TRBV5-6
cdr3_aa: CASSFFVGGRRGTDTQYF
cdr3_nt: TGTGCCAGCAGCTTTTTTGTTGGAGGGAGACGGGGCACAGATACGCAGTATTTT

clone_size: .
j_call: TRBJ1-2
d_call: .
v_call: TRBV6-6
cdr3_aa: CASSYGQNYGYTF
cdr3_nt: TGTGCCAGCAGTTATGGACAGAACTATGGCTACACCTTC

clone_size: .
j_call: TRBJ2-7
d_call: TRBD1
v_call: TRBV19
cdr3_aa: CASTAYRGSYEQYF
cdr3_nt: TGTGCCAGTACGGCGTACAGGGGATCCTACGAGCAGTACTTC

clone_size: .
j_call: TRBJ2-5
d_call: TRBD2
v_call: TRBV10-3
cdr3_aa: CAIRSGGVRETQYF
cdr3_nt: TGTGCCATCAGGAGCGGGGGAGTCCGGGAGACCCAGTACTTC

clone_size: once
j_call: TRBJ1-5
d_call: TRBD1
v_call: TRBV6-5
cdr3_aa: CASRTSGGGNQPQHF
cdr3_nt: TGTGCCAGCAGAACCTCAGGGGGCGGCAATCAGCCCCAGCATTTT

clone_size: .
j_call: TRBJ2-1
d_call: TRBD2
v_call: TRBV19
cdr3_aa: CASSVLSGVHEQFF
cdr3_nt: TGTGCCAGTAGTGTGCTTAGCGGGGTACATGAGCAGTTCTTC

clone_size: .
j_call: TRBJ1-1
d_call: .
v_call: TRBV5-1
cdr3_aa: CASSFRQMNTEAFF
cdr3_nt: TGCGCCAGCAGCTTCAGACAGATGAACACTGAAGCTTTCTTT

clone_size: .
j_call: TRBJ2-5
d_call: .
v_call: TRBV30
cdr3_aa: CAWSYSQETQYF
cdr3_nt: TGTGCCTGGAGTTATTCCCAAGAGACCCAGTACTTC

clone_size: .
j_call: TRBJ1-2
d_call: .
v_call: TRBV29-1
cdr3_aa: CSVEGGDYGYTF
cdr3_nt: TGCAGCGTTGAGGGAGGGGACTATGGCTACACCTTC

clone_size: .
j_call: TRBJ1-2
d_call: .
v_call: TRBV19
cdr3_aa: CASSIDRGTGYTF
cdr3_nt: TGTGCCAGTAGTATAGATCGGGGGACGGGCTACACCTTC

clone_size: once
j_call: TRBJ2-2
d_call: .
v_call: TRBV5-1
cdr3_aa: CASSLDGGAAGELFF
cdr3_nt: TGCGCCAGCAGCTTGGATGGCGGCGCGGCCGGGGAGCTGTTTTTT

clone_size: .
j_call: TRBJ1-1
d_call: TRBD1
v_call: TRBV19
cdr3_aa: CASSEGAFIFEAFF
cdr3_nt: TGTGCCAGTAGCGAGGGGGCTTTCATTTTTGAAGCTTTCTTT

clone_size: .
j_call: TRBJ1-3
d_call: .
v_call: TRBV11-3
cdr3_aa: CASSPYTGSSGNTIYF
cdr3_nt: TGTGCCAGCAGCCCGTACACAGGGTCGTCTGGAAACACCATATATTTT

clone_size: .
j_call: TRBJ1-1
d_call: TRBD1
v_call: TRBV5-1
cdr3_aa: CASSMGQLFTEAFF
cdr3_nt: TGCGCCAGCAGCATGGGACAGCTTTTCACTGAAGCTTTCTTT

clone_size: .
j_call: TRBJ1-1
d_call: .
v_call: TRBV14
cdr3_aa: CASSQRQNTEAFF
cdr3_nt: TGTGCCAGCAGCCAACGACAGAACACTGAAGCTTTCTTT

clone_size: .
j_call: TRBJ1-2
d_call: TRBD1
v_call: TRBV28
cdr3_aa: CASSLKGAGNGYTF
cdr3_nt: TGTGCCAGCAGTTTGAAGGGGGCGGGGAATGGCTACACCTTC

clone_size: .
j_call: TRBJ2-3
d_call: .
v_call: TRBV6-5
cdr3_aa: CASSYFLAKSTDTQYF
cdr3_nt: TGTGCCAGCAGTTACTTTCTAGCGAAGTCCACAGATACGCAGTATTTT

clone_size: .
j_call: TRBJ2-5
d_call: TRBD2
v_call: TRBV2
cdr3_aa: CASREGAGGVMETQYF
cdr3_nt: TGTGCCAGCAGAGAGGGAGCGGGGGGGGTAATGGAGACCCAGTACTTC

clone_size: once
j_call: TRBJ2-7
d_call: TRBD2
v_call: TRBV5-1
cdr3_aa: CASSPAGTAGGEQYF
cdr3_nt: TGCGCCAGCAGCCCCGCCGGGACAGCGGGGGGCGAGCAGTACTTC

clone_size: .
j_call: TRBJ2-7
d_call: TRBD2
v_call: TRBV27
cdr3_aa: CASGDGLAGDEQYF
cdr3_nt: TGTGCCAGCGGGGACGGACTAGCGGGAGACGAGCAGTACTTC

clone_size: .
j_call: TRBJ1-5
d_call: TRBD1
v_call: TRBV18
cdr3_aa: CASSPETGANQPQHF
cdr3_nt: TGTGCCAGCTCACCTGAGACAGGGGCCAATCAGCCCCAGCATTTT

clone_size: .
j_call: TRBJ2-2
d_call: .
v_call: TRBV6-1
cdr3_aa: CASSELIGGTGELFF
cdr3_nt: TGTGCCAGCAGTGAACTAATCGGTGGCACCGGGGAGCTGTTTTTT

clone_size: once
j_call: TRBJ1-2
d_call: .
v_call: TRBV9
cdr3_aa: CASSSRNYGYTF
cdr3_nt: TGTGCCAGCAGCTCTCGTAACTATGGCTACACCTTC